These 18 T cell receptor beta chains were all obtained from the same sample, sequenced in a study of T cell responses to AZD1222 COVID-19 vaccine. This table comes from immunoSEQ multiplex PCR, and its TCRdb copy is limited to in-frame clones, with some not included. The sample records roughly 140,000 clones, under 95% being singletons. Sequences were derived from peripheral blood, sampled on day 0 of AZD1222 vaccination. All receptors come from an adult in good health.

This chain's CDR3 is CASRKPERGGNSPLHF. CDR3 coding DNA: TGCGCCAGCAGAAAACCCGAACGGGGCGGTAATTCACCCCTCCACTTT. The V call is TRBV4-1, the J call TRBJ1-6; weak D call: TRBD1 (5 bases). The germline gives CDR1 MGHRA, CDR2 YSYEKL. Trimming took off 6 bases at V and 6 bases at J, with 18 bases between the two ends. This CDR3 has 16 amino acids.

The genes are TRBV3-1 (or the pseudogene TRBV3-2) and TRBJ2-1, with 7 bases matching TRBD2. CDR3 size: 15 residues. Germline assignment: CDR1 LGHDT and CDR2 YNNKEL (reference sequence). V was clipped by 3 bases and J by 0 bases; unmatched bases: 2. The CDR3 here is CASSHSSGSYNEQFF. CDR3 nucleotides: TGTGCCAGCAGCCATTCTAGCGGCTCCTACAATGAGCAGTTCTTC.

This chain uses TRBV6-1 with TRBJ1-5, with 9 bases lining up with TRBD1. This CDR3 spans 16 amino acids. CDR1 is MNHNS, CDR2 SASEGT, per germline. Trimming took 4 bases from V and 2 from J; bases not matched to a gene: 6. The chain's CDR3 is CASSATGGAGNQPQHF. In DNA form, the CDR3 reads TGTGCCAGCAGTGCTACAGGGGGCGCAGGCAATCAGCCCCAGCATTTT.

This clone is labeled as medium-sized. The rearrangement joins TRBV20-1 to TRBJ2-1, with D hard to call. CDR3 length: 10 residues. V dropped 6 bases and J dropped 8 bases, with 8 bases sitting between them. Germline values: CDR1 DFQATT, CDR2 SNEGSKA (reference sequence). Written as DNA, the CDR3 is TGCAGTGCCTCGGACCATGAGCAGTTCTTC. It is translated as CSASDHEQFF.

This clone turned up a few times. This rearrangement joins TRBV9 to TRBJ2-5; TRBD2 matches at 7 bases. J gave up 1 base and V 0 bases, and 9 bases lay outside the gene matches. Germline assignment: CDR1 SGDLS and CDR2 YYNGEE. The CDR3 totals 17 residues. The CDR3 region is CASSVGEGRATQETQYF. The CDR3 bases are TGTGCCAGCAGCGTAGGGGAAGGGAGGGCAACCCAAGAGACCCAGTACTTC.

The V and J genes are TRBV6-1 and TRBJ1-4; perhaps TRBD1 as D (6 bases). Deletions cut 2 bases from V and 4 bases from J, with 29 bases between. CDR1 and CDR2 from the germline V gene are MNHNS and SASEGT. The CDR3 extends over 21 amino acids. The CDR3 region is CASSESGRFNRRTARNEKLFF. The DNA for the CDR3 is TGTGCCAGCAGTGAATCTGGTCGGTTCAACCGTCGGACAGCACGTAATGAAAAACTGTTTTTT.

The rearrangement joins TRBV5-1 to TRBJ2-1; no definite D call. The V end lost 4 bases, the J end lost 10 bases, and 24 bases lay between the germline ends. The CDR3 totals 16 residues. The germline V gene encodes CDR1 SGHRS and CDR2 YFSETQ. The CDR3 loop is CASSTGSPGATGEQFF. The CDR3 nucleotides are TGCGCCAGCAGCACCGGATCCCCGGGCGCTACTGGGGAGCAGTTCTTC.

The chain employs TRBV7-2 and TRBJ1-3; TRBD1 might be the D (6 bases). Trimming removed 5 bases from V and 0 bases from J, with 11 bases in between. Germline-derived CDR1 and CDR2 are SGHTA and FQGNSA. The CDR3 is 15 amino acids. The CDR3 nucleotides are TGTGCCAGCAGCCCCTGGACAGTCTCTGGAAACACCATATATTTT. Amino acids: CASSPWTVSGNTIYF.

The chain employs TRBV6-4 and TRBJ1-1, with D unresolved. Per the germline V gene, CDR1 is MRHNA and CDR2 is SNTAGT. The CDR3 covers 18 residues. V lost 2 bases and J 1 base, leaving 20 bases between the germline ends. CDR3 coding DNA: TGTGCCAGCAGTGACGAAAACCCCGGACTGATCTCGAACACTGAAGCTTTCTTT. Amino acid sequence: CASSDENPGLISNTEAFF.

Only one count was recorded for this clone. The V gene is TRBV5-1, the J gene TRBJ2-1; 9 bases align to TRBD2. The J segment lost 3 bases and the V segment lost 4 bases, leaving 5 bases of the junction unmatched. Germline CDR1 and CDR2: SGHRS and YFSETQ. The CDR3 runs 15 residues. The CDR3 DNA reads TGCGCCAGCAGCGACGCTAGCGGGAACTACAATGAGCAGTTCTTC. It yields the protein CASSDASGNYNEQFF.

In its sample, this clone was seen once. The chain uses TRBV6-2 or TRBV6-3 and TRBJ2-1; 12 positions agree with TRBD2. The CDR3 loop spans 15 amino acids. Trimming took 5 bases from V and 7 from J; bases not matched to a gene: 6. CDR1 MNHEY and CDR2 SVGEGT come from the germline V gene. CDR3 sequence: CASSRLAGVLNEQFF. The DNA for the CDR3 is TGTGCCAGCAGTCGACTAGCGGGAGTCCTTAATGAGCAGTTCTTC.

The CDR3 region is CASSPPGGGYEQYF. Written as DNA, the CDR3 is TGTGCCAGCAGCCCCCCCGGGGGTGGCTACGAGCAGTACTTC. The chain is built from TRBV3-1 (or the pseudogene TRBV3-2) and TRBJ2-7, with D perhaps matching TRBD2 (6 bases). This CDR3 comprises 14 residues. Germline CDR1 reads LGHDT; CDR2 reads YNNKEL (reference sequence). Trimming stripped 4 bases from V and 3 bases from J, with 13 bases between.

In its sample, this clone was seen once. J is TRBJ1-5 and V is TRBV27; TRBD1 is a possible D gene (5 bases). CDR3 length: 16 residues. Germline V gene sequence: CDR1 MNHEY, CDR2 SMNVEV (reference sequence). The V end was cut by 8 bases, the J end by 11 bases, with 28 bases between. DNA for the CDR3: TGTGCCAGCCTCCGGGGATGGGGCCCCAAGCTCAAGACCCAGCATTTT. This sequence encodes CASLRGWGPKLKTQHF.

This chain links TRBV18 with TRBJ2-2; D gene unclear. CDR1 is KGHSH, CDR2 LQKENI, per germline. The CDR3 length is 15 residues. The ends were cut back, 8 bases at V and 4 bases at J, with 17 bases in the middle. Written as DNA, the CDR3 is TGTGCCAGCCAAGGATCTTTCGCGTCCACCGGGGAGCTGTTTTTT. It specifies CASQGSFASTGELFF.

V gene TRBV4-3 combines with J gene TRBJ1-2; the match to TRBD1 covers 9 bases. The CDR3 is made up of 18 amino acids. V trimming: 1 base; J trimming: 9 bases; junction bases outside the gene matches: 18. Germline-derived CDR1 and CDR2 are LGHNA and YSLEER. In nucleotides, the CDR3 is TGCGCCAGCAGCCAAGCTATGGGGACAGGGTTGATTCCTCGAAGCTACACCTTC. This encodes CASSQAMGTGLIPRSYTF.

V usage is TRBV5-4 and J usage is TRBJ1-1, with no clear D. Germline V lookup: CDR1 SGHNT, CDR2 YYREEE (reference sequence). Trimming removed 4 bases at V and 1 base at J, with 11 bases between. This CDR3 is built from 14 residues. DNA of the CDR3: TGTGCCAGCAGCGGCGGGTGGGAGAACACTGAAGCTTTCTTT. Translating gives CASSGGWENTEAFF.

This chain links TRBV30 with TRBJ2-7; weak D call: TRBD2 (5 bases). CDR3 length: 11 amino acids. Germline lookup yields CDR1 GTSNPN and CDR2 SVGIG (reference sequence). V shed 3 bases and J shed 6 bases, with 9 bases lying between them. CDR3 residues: CAWSSLGEQYF. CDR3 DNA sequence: TGTGCCTGGAGCTCACTAGGCGAGCAGTACTTC.

CDR3 sequence: CATSRRTSGIFGEQYF. CDR3 in DNA: TGTGCCACCAGCAGAAGGACTAGCGGGATTTTTGGGGAGCAGTACTTC. The rearrangement joins TRBV15 to TRBJ2-7, with 12 bases identical to TRBD2. The V segment lost 2 bases and the J segment 7 bases; nucleotides outside the gene matches: 9. Germline assignment: CDR1 LNHNV and CDR2 YYDKDF (reference sequence). This CDR3 comprises 16 residues.